The 18 T cell receptor beta chains presented below share a single source sample, sequenced in a study of CD8+CD57+ T cells in acquired aplastic anemia. Flow cytometry had shown expanded CD8+CD57+ cells in the patients chosen for sequencing. Genomic DNA served as template for TCR beta VDJ and CDR3 profiling. TCRdb fed the reads into MiXCR, producing one record per CDR3 protein. The table shows 200,000 to 250,000 distinct CDR3 sequences, with 40% to 50% occurring only once. Sequencing was done on a sample of sorted CD4+, CD8+, or CD8+CD57+ T cells (not recorded which) from PBMCs. The receptors derive from a human donor with aplastic anemia.

This chain joins TRBV28 and TRBJ2-7; 10 bases agree with TRBD2. This CDR3 comprises 15 residues. CDR1 and CDR2 from the germline V gene are MDHEN and SYDVKM. V lost 5 bases, J lost 8 bases, and 12 bases stayed unmatched. In DNA form, the CDR3 reads TGTGCCAGCAGTCTACAGCGGGAGGGCTTATACAAGCAGTACTTC. Protein: CASSLQREGLYKQYF.

Comment on this clonotype: The junction differs from germline at one of its ends, possibly a read error. The chain joins TRBV5-1 to TRBJ2-7; D tentatively reads TRBD1 or TRBD2 (5 bases each). CDR1 is SGHRS and CDR2 is YFSETQ in the germline V gene. This CDR3 has 13 residues. The CDR3 is CASSQTSGTEQYF. CDR3 in DNA: TGTGCCAGCAGCCAGACTTCGGGGACCGAGCAGTACTTC.

On this clonotype: This may arise from a read error, as a much more abundant clone is one base away. J is TRBJ1-5 and V is TRBV7-9; TRBD1 aligns across 7 bases. In germline, CDR1 is SEHNR, CDR2 FQNEAQ (reference sequence). The CDR3 sequence is 14 residues long. CDR3 nucleotides: TGTGCCGGCAGCTTGACAGGGTTAAATCAGCCCCAGCATTTT. It codes for CAGSLTGLNQPQHF.

This chain uses TRBV5-8 with TRBJ2-7; TRBD2 aligns across 15 bases. The junction had 7 bases not matched to a gene; V was cut back by 4 bases and J by 5 bases. The CDR3 consists of 16 residues. The germline V gene has CDR1 SGHTS and CDR2 YDEGEE. The CDR3 DNA is TGTGCCAGCAGCCGGACTAGCGGGAGGGCAGGGAACGAGCAGTACTTC. Translated: CASSRTSGRAGNEQYF.

Ten or more counts support this clonotype. The gene calls are TRBV29-1 and TRBJ2-1, with a tentative D call TRBD2 (5 bases). V was clipped by 1 base and J by 5 bases, with 6 bases between them. Germline CDR1 SQVTM, CDR2 ANQGSEA. This CDR3 comprises 12 residues. The CDR3 bases are TGCAGCGTTGAAGGGGAGAACAATGAGCAGTTCTTC. Translating it yields CSVEGENNEQFF.

Of note for this clonotype: A much larger clone is a single base away; this may be a read error. This chain links TRBV5-1 with TRBJ1-5; a possible D gene is TRBD1 (5 bases). CDR1 SGHRS and CDR2 YFSETQ come from the germline V gene. CDR3 length: 13 amino acids. Trimming removed 4 bases at V and 6 bases at J, with 11 bases between. CDR3 bases: TGCGCCAGCAGCCCTCATGGGGGTCAGCCCCAGCATTTT. This codes for CASSPHGGQPQHF.

The chain carries TRBV5-1 and TRBJ2-3, with D possibly matching TRBD2 (5 bases). V gave up 0 bases and J gave up 1 base, with 9 bases separating them. The CDR3 spans 15 residues. CDR1 is SGHRS, CDR2 YFSETQ, per germline. The CDR3 here is CASSLAGIGTDTQYF. The CDR3, as DNA: TGCGCCAGCAGCTTGGCCGGGATCGGCACAGATACGCAGTATTTT. Supplemented by reference TRBV5-1 and TRBJ2-3, the full variable domain reads KAGVTQTPRYLIKTRGQQVTLSCSPISGHRSVSWYQQTPGQGLQFLFEYFSETQRNKGNFPGRFSGRQFSNSRSEMNVSTLELGDSALYLCASSLAGIGTDTQYFGPGTRLTVL.

The J gene is TRBJ1-1, the V gene TRBV19, with 8 bases lining up with TRBD1. The V gene end was trimmed by 4 bases and the J gene end by 0 bases; junction bases not matched to a gene: 7. CDR3 length: 16 residues. From germline, CDR1 is LNHDA and CDR2 SQIVND (reference sequence). The CDR3: CASSNEQTGVNTEAFF. In DNA form, the CDR3 reads TGTGCCAGTAGTAACGAACAGACAGGGGTGAACACTGAAGCTTTCTTT. The variable domain in full, completed from reference TRBV19 and TRBJ1-1, reads DGGITQSPKYLFRKEGQNVTLSCEQNLNHDAMYWYRQDPGQGLRLIYYSQIVNDFQKGDIAEGYSVSREKKESFPLTVTSAQKNPTAFYLCASSNEQTGVNTEAFFGQGTRLTVV.

Note on this clonotype: Germline and junction disagree at one end, which may indicate a read error. The chain's CDR3 is CASSSGGALPTDTQYF. In DNA, the CDR3 is TGTGCCAGCAGCTCGGGGGGGGCTCTCCCCACAGATACGCAGTATTTT. The V and J genes are TRBV5-1 and TRBJ2-3, with TRBD2 matching over 8 bases. This CDR3 has 16 residues. From germline, CDR1 is SGHRS and CDR2 YFSETQ.

This clonotype was detected many times. This CDR3 reads CASSFGQGGQPQHF. The CDR3 nucleotides are TGTGCCAGCAGCTTCGGACAGGGAGGCCAGCCCCAGCATTTT. The V call is TRBV5-8, the J call TRBJ1-5, with 8 bases that match TRBD1. CDR1 SGHTS and CDR2 YDEGEE come from the germline V gene. J lost 7 bases, V lost 2 bases, and 5 bases had no gene match. This CDR3 region has 14 residues.

The table lists this clonotype with many counts. The DNA of the CDR3 is TGTGCCAGCAGCTCTCGTAGATATTACGAGCAGTACTTC. Amino acid sequence: CASSSRRYYEQYF. The V gene is TRBV7-9, the J gene TRBJ2-7; D gene ambiguous. The CDR3 has 13 residues. Germline CDR1 is SEHNR and CDR2 is FQNEAQ (reference sequence). The V end was cut by 4 bases, the J end by 4 bases, with 11 bases between.

This clonotype was detected ten times or more. This is likely a read error, given that the CDR3 carries no conserved phenylalanine or tryptophan at its end. It is unclear where the CDR3 begins or ends on the DNA, so no DNA is shown, and the CDR3 is as TCRdb lists it. The chain has TRBV19 and TRBJ1-6. Both ends counted, the CDR3 spans 9 residues. Germline CDR1 reads LNHDA; CDR2 reads SQIVND (reference sequence). The CDR3 reads CAPRSPSTL.

This clonotype is a singleton in its sample. The chain joins TRBV7-9 to TRBJ2-1; 10 bases map to TRBD2. Germline trimming cut 3 bases from V and 2 bases from J; bases unmatched to any gene: 7. Per the germline V gene, CDR1 is SEHNR and CDR2 is FQNEAQ (reference sequence). The CDR3 spans 17 residues. The CDR3 nucleotides are TGTGCCAGCAGCTTCCCTGGACTAGCGGTAACCTACAATGAGCAGTTCTTC. Protein product: CASSFPGLAVTYNEQFF.

The chain couples TRBV20-1 to TRBJ2-7; D gene uncertain. The germline CDR1 and CDR2 sequences are DFQATT and SNEGSKA (reference sequence). The V end lost 4 bases, the J end lost 2 bases, and 15 bases lay between the germline ends. The CDR3 runs 14 residues. The CDR3 DNA follows: TGCAGTGCTACTGAAAGGGATGAGGCCTACGAGCAGTACTTC. Translating gives CSATERDEAYEQYF.

This clonotype has a count of ten or more. The chain is built from TRBV20-1 and TRBJ2-3, with 10 bases fitting TRBD2. The germline V gene has CDR1 DFQATT and CDR2 SNEGSKA (reference sequence). The CDR3 covers 15 residues. After removal of 3 bases from V and 4 bases from J, the junction contained 7 bases not matched to a gene. The CDR3 sequence is CSARRTSGDSDTQYF. CDR3 sequence (DNA): TGCAGTGCTAGGCGGACTAGCGGAGATTCAGATACGCAGTATTTT.

The CDR3 here is CATSRDGRSGQPQHF. CDR3 coding DNA: TGTGCCACCAGCAGAGATGGTCGGTCGGGTCAGCCCCAGCATTTT. V gene TRBV15 combines with J gene TRBJ1-5; unclear D gene. The CDR3 extends over 15 amino acids. Trimming cost V 0 bases and J 6 bases, with 12 bases left between them. The germline V gene has CDR1 LNHNV and CDR2 YYDKDF (reference sequence).

This clonotype was seen ten or more times. The chain recombines TRBV20-1 with TRBJ2-7; TRBD2 matches 10 bases. Germline CDR1 reads DFQATT; CDR2 reads SNEGSKA (reference sequence). Losses at the gene ends were 3 bases for V and 6 bases for J; bases not matched to a gene: 8. This CDR3 contains 14 residues. The CDR3 sequence is CSAREPGLASEQYF. Here the CDR3 DNA reads TGCAGTGCTAGGGAACCGGGACTAGCGAGCGAGCAGTACTTC.

The chain is built from TRBV27 and TRBJ2-7; D remains ambiguous. CDR1 and CDR2 from the germline V gene are MNHEY and SMNVEV (reference sequence). CDR3 length: 14 amino acids. Trimming removed 0 bases at V and 6 bases at J, with 12 bases between. The CDR3 here is CASSLSGLSPEQYF. In DNA, the CDR3 is TGTGCCAGCAGTTTATCCGGTCTCTCCCCCGAGCAGTACTTC.